Here is one T cell receptor beta chain with its context. Its matching antigen is unknown. Here immunoSEQ multiplex PCR was the method, and the copy in TCRdb shows in-frame clones only, minus some. Found here are under 300,000 clones, around 85% of them singletons; the top ten hold approximately 1%. Per germline, CDR1 LGHNA and CDR2 YNFKEQ. Trimming cost V 4 bases and J 1 base; bases outside gene matches: 10. This CDR3 is 18 amino acids long. The donors were part of the validation cohort, which consisted of more than 90 subjects and was separate from the first cohort of 666 subjects. The sample originates from a study of cytomegalovirus exposure and HLA in healthy donors. Study-level points and caveats: Some TCR beta chains (roughly 150 of them) were listed as cytomegalovirus-associated.

The chain joins TRBV4-2 to TRBJ2-3, with TRBD2 identical over 11 bases. This TCR derives from a woman between 18 and 29 years old in good health and CMV-seronegative. The sequenced sample consisted of PBMCs. The CDR3 DNA reads as TGTGCCAGCAGCCCCCTAGCGGGAGGACTCCCTGGCACAGATACGCAGTATTTT. This sequence encodes CASSPLAGGLPGTDTQYF.